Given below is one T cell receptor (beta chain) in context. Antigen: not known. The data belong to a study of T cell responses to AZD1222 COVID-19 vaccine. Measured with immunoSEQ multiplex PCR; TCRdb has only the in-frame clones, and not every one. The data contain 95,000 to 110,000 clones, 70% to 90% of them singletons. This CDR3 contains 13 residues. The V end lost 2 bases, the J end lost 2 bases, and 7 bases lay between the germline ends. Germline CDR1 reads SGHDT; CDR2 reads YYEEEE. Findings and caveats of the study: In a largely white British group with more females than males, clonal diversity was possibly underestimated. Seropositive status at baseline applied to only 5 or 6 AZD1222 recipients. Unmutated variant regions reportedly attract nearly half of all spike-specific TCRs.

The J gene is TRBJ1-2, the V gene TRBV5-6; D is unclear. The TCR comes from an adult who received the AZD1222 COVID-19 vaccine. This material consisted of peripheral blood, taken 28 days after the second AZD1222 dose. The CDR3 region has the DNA TGTGCCAGCAGCTTTGGTACGAACTATGGCTACACCTTC. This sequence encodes CASSFGTNYGYTF.